Shown below are 9 T cell receptor beta chains from a single sample sequenced in a study of OX40 agonist ivuxolimab in advanced cancers. Measured with immunoSEQ multiplex PCR; TCRdb has only the in-frame clones, and not every one. The table shows around 29,000 clones, with 81% occurring only once. The specimen comprised CD4+ or CD8+ T cells sorted from blood, sampled in a trial of the OX40 agonist ivuxolimab. These receptor sequences come from an adult with an advanced solid tumor such as melanoma, head and neck, liver or kidney cancer.

V and J are TRBV7-3 and TRBJ2-1; 9 bases map to TRBD2. Germline V gene data show CDR1 as SGHTA and CDR2 as FQGTGA. Losses at the gene ends were 1 base for V and 10 bases for J; bases not matched to a gene: 8. CDR3 length equals 15 residues. CDR3 region: CASSLKLAGINEQFF. For the CDR3, the DNA is TGTGCCAGCAGCTTAAAGCTAGCGGGAATCAACGAGCAGTTCTTC. Together with reference TRBV7-3 and TRBJ2-1, the CDR3 gives the full variable domain: GAGVSQTPSNKVTEKGKYVELRCDPISGHTALYWYRQSLGQGPEFLIYFQGTGAADDSGLPNDRFFAVRPEGSVSTLKIQRTERGDSAVYLCASSLKLAGINEQFFGPGTRLTVL.

The V and J genes are TRBV11-2 and TRBJ1-4; D not certain. The germline gives CDR1 SGHAT, CDR2 FQNNGV. The germline V and J ends were trimmed by 2 bases and 4 bases, with 11 bases remaining between them. The length of the CDR3 is 15 residues. This CDR3 is CASSLLLGNNEKLFF. Written as DNA, the CDR3 is TGTGCCAGCAGCTTATTATTAGGAAATAATGAAAAACTGTTTTTT.

The chain joins TRBV27 to TRBJ2-1, with TRBD2 matching 8 bases. The ends lost 2 bases at V and 6 bases at J; junction bases unmatched: 6. Germline-derived CDR1 and CDR2 are MNHEY and SMNVEV (reference sequence). The CDR3 runs to 15 residues. The CDR3 sequence: CASSLGAGGGNEQFF. The CDR3 DNA follows: TGTGCCAGCAGTTTAGGGGCGGGAGGAGGCAATGAGCAGTTCTTC.

The chain couples TRBV28 to TRBJ2-3; TRBD2 agrees at 8 bases. This CDR3 has 17 residues. J gave up 1 base and V 3 bases, and 9 bases lay outside the gene matches. Germline CDR1 and CDR2: MDHEN and SYDVKM. The chain's CDR3 is CASSFGQREPGTDTQYF. CDR3 coding DNA: TGTGCCAGCAGTTTTGGTCAGCGGGAGCCGGGCACAGATACGCAGTATTTT. Filled out from reference TRBV28 and TRBJ2-3, the complete variable domain reads DVKVTQSSRYLVKRTGEKVFLECVQDMDHENMFWYRQDPGLGLRLIYFSYDVKMKEKGDIPEGYSVSREKKERFSLILESASTNQTSMYLCASSFGQREPGTDTQYFGPGTRLTVL.

The rearrangement joins TRBV7-9 to TRBJ2-7, with D unclear. The CDR3 spans 13 residues. Germline V lookup: CDR1 SEHNR, CDR2 FQNEAQ (reference sequence). Trimming cost V 3 bases and J 1 base, with 7 bases left between them. The CDR3 protein is CASSLQESYEQYF. In DNA form, the CDR3 reads TGTGCCAGCAGCTTGCAGGAATCCTACGAGCAGTACTTC.

This chain links TRBV7-9 with TRBJ2-6; unclear D gene. The CDR3 consists of 16 residues. Germline V gives CDR1 SEHNR, CDR2 FQNEAQ (reference sequence). Deletions cut 5 bases from V and 0 bases from J, with 11 bases between. The CDR3 DNA reads as TGTGCCAGCAGCCAAGGTCAATTCTCTGGGGCCAACGTCCTGACTTTC. Translating it yields CASSQGQFSGANVLTF.

The chain has TRBV2 and TRBJ2-7; 10 bases match TRBD1. Germline V gives CDR1 SNHLY, CDR2 FYNNEI. Losses at the gene ends were 4 bases for V and 6 bases for J; bases not matched to a gene: 12. This CDR3 has 16 amino acids. Written as DNA, the CDR3 is TGTGCCAGCAGTGGGGCGGGCGGGACAGGGGAACGCGAGCAGTACTTC. Translated, it gives CASSGAGGTGEREQYF.

This chain connects TRBV5-1 to TRBJ2-5; tentatively, D is TRBD2 (6 bases). Per germline, CDR1 SGHRS and CDR2 YFSETQ. This CDR3 has 14 amino acids. Trimming stripped 2 bases from V and 1 base from J, with 9 bases between. The CDR3, as DNA: TGCGCCAGCAGCTTCGGGGGAACCCAAGAGACCCAGTACTTC. Amino acids: CASSFGGTQETQYF.

The chain joins TRBV14 to TRBJ2-4; 14 nucleotides match TRBD2. The CDR3 runs to 21 residues. Trimming at V came to 3 bases and at J to 8 bases, leaving 21 bases not matched to a gene. The germline gives CDR1 SGHDN, CDR2 FVKESK. CDR3 in amino acids: CASSHNPAGSGLAGDWDIQYF. CDR3 sequence (DNA): TGTGCCAGCAGCCATAATCCCGCCGGGTCGGGACTAGCGGGAGATTGGGACATTCAGTACTTC.